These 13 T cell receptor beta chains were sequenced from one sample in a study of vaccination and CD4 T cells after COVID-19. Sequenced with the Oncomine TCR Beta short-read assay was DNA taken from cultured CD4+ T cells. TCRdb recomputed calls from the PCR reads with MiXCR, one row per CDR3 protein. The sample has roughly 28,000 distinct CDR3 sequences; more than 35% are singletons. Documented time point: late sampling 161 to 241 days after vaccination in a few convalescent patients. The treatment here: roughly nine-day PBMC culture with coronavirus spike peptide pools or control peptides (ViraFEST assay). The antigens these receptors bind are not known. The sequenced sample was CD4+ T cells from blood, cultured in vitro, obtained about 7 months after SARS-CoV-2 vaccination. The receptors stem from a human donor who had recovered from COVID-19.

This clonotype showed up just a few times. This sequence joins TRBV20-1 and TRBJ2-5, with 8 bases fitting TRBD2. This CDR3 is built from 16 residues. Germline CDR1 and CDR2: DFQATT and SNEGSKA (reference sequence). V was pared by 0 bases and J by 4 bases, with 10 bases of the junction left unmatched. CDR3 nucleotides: TGCAGTGCTAGAGATCCGGCGGGAGGATACGGAGAGACCCAGTACTTC. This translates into CSARDPAGGYGETQYF.

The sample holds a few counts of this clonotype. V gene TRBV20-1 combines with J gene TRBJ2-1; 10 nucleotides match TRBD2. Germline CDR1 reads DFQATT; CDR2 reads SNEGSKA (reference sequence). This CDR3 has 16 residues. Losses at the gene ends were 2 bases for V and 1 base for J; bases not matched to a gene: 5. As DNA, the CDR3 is TGCAGTGCTAGATCCCCTAGCGGGAGTTCCTACAATGAGCAGTTCTTC. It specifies CSARSPSGSSYNEQFF.

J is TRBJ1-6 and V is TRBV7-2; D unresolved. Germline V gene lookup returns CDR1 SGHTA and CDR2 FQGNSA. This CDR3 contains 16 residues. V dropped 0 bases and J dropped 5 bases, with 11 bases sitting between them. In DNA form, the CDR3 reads TGTGCCAGCAGCTTAGCCGCGGCAGAGAATAATTCACCCCTCCACTTT. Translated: CASSLAAAENNSPLHF.

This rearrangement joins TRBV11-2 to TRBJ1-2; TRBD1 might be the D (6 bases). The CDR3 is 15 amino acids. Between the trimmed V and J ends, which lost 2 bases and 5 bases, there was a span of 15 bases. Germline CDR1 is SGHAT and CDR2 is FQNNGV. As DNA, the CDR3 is TGTGCCAGCAGCTTATTAGGGGGGGGCGGATATGGCTACACCTTC. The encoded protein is CASSLLGGGGYGYTF.

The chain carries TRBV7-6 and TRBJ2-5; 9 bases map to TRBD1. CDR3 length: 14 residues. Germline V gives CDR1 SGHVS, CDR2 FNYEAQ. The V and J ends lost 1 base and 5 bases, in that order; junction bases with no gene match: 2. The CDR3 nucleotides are TGTGCCAGCAGCTTAGTAGGACAGGGGGAGACCCAGTACTTC. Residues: CASSLVGQGETQYF.

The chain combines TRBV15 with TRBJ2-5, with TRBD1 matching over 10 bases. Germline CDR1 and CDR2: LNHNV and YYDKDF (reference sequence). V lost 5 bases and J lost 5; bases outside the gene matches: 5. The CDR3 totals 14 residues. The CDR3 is CATSGDRGLETQYF. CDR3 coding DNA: TGTGCCACCAGCGGGGACAGGGGATTGGAGACCCAGTACTTC.

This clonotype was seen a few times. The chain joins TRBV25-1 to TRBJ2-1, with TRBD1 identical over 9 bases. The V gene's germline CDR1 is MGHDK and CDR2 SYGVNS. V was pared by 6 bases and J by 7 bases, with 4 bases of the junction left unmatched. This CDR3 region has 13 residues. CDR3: CASRGQGSNEQFF. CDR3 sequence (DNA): TGTGCCAGCAGGGGACAGGGATCTAATGAGCAGTTCTTC.

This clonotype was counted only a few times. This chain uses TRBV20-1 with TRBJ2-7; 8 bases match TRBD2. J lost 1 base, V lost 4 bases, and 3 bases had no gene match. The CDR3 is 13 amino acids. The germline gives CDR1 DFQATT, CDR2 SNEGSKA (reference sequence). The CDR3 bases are TGCAGTGCTACAGGCGGGAGGTCCTACGAGCAGTACTTC. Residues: CSATGGRSYEQYF.

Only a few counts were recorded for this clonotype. The CDR3 DNA sequence: TGTGCCAGCAGTCTCACCCCGGGACAGGGGGCGAATGAAGCTTTCTTT. This codes for CASSLTPGQGANEAFF. The gene calls are TRBV27 and TRBJ1-1, with 12 bases identical to TRBD1. With 5 bases clipped from V and 7 bases from J, the junction kept 11 bases outside the gene matches. Germline CDR1 reads MNHEY; CDR2 reads SMNVEV (reference sequence). The CDR3 is 16 amino acids.

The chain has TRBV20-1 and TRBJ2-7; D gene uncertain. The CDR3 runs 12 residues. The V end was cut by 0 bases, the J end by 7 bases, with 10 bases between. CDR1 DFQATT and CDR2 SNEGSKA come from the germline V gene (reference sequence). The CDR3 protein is CSARDASPEQYF. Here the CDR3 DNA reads TGCAGTGCTAGAGACGCCAGCCCTGAGCAGTACTTC.

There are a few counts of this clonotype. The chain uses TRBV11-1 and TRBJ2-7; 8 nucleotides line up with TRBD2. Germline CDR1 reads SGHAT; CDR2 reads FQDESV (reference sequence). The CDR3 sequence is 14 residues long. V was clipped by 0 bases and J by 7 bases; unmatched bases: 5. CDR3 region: CASSLARTSWEQYF. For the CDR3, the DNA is TGTGCCAGCAGCTTAGCAAGGACTAGCTGGGAGCAGTACTTC.

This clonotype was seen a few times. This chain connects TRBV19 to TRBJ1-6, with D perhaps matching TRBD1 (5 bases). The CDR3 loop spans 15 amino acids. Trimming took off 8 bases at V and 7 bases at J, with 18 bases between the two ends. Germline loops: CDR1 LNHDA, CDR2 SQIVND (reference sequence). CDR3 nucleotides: TGTGCCAGTGGAAAATTCACCGGGGCCAATTCACCCCTCCACTTT. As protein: CASGKFTGANSPLHF.

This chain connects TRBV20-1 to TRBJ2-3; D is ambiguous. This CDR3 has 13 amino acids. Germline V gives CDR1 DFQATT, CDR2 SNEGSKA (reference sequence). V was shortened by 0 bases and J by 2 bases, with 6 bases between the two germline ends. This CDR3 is CSARDESTDTQYF. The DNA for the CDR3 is TGCAGTGCTAGAGATGAGTCCACAGATACGCAGTATTTT.